This T cell receptor (beta chain) is drawn from a study of PD-1 blockade in classical Hodgkin lymphoma. With 1 base removed from V and 1 base from J, the gap between germline ends came to 4 bases. CDR3 size: 13 residues. CDR1 and CDR2 from the germline V gene are KGHSH and LQKENI. Sequencing was performed with immunoSEQ multiplex PCR; in TCRdb, only in-frame clones are kept and a portion is missing. The sample lists some 17,000 clones, 70% seen once, with 2% to 3% in the top ten. The time point denotes: cycle 4 day 1 (C4D1), after five to seven weeks of nivolumab. Brentuximab vedotin exposure varied among the patients, all of whom had relapsed after autologous stem cell transplantation. Researchers used magnetic negative selection to pull out pure CD4+ T cells from thawed PBMCs.

The receptor was derived from a human donor with classical Hodgkin lymphoma. V is TRBV18 and J is TRBJ1-1, with D unresolved. Sequences were derived from CD4+ T cells from blood, sampled before the fourth cycle of nivolumab. CDR3 sequence reads: CASSPRGNTEAFF. Written as DNA, the CDR3 is TGTGCCAGCTCACCACGGGGGAACACTGAAGCTTTCTTT.